This is a list of T cell receptor beta chains from one sample in a study of blood T cell repertoires in COVID-19. Produced via immunoSEQ multiplex PCR; TCRdb's table is partial and in-frame only. The repertoire holds over 250,000 clones, 88% seen once, with roughly 10% in the top ten. Input material: peripheral blood. The source is a woman in her 70s with COVID-19, enrolled during active disease. Both conserved end residues are part of each CDR3. The order of the fields is clone size, V gene, D gene, J gene, CDR3 protein, CDR3 DNA. D genes are given only for firm matches. A row's size may be missing; if present it is once, few, many or a size class.

-	TRBV3-1/TRBV3-2	TRBD1	TRBJ1-2	CASSAGTGFGYTF	TGTGCCAGTAGTGCCGGGACAGGGTTTGGCTACACCTTC
-	TRBV30	-	TRBJ1-1	CAWGAQDISPAFF	TGTGCCTGGGGAGCTCAGGACATTTCGCCGGCTTTCTTT
few	TRBV7-8	TRBD1	TRBJ1-2	CASSLGQGRGGYTF	TGTGCCAGCAGCTTGGGACAGGGGAGGGGCGGCTACACCTTC
-	TRBV5-1	-	TRBJ1-1	CASSGGDPMNTEAFF	TGCGCCAGCAGCGGGGGGGACCCCATGAACACTGAAGCTTTCTTT
-	TRBV11-1	TRBD2	TRBJ2-3	CASSSHRGRAYYTQYF	TGTGCCAGCAGCTCCCATAGAGGGAGGGCATACTATACGCAGTATTTT
once	TRBV2	TRBD1	TRBJ1-1	CASSDRVPFF	TGTGCCAGCAGCGACAGGGTACCTTTCTTT
-	TRBV4-2	-	TRBJ2-4	CASSQEGYRAGNIQYF	TGTGCCAGCAGCCAAGAGGGTTACAGGGCGGGAAACATTCAGTACTTC
-	TRBV7-3	-	TRBJ1-2	CASLGGRPGYTF	TGTGCCAGCCTGGGAGGGAGGCCCGGCTACACCTTC
-	TRBV19	-	TRBJ2-4	CASSPLAKNIQYF	TGTGCCAGTAGCCCTCTAGCCAAAAACATTCAGTACTTC
-	TRBV11-2	TRBD1	TRBJ2-7	CASSFPGQGRHEQYF	TGTGCCAGCAGCTTTCCAGGACAGGGGCGACACGAGCAGTACTTC
-	TRBV4-3	-	TRBJ1-2	CASSQEAGLGYTF	TGCGCCAGCAGCCAAGAGGCCGGGTTAGGCTACACCTTC
-	TRBV12-5	-	TRBJ2-5	CASGLAQGSETQYF	TGTGCTAGTGGTTTGGCTCAGGGGTCAGAGACCCAGTACTTC
-	TRBV6-2/TRBV6-3	TRBD1	TRBJ1-3	CASSNQGGAGNTIYF	TGTGCCAGCAGTAATCAAGGGGGCGCCGGAAACACCATATATTTT
-	TRBV30	TRBD1	TRBJ1-3	CAWSVGGAGNTIYF	TGTGCCTGGAGTGTAGGGGGCGCCGGAAACACCATATATTTT
-	TRBV19	TRBD2	TRBJ2-7	CASSITSGSSNEQYF	TGTGCCAGTAGTATCACTAGCGGGAGTTCCAACGAGCAGTACTTC
few	TRBV24-1	TRBD1	TRBJ2-2	CATSDLRGRQGTGELFF	TGTGCCACCAGTGATTTGAGGGGGAGACAGGGCACCGGGGAGCTGTTTTTT
-	TRBV19	TRBD1	TRBJ1-1	CASRLTGGVFGTEAFF	TGTGCCAGTAGATTGACAGGGGGCGTTTTCGGCACTGAAGCTTTCTTT
-	TRBV6-5	-	TRBJ1-5	CASGWRDQPQHF	TGTGCCAGCGGGTGGAGGGATCAGCCCCAGCATTTT
-	TRBV7-2	TRBD1	TRBJ1-2	CASSSQRTGLGYGYTF	TGTGCCAGCAGCTCCCAAAGGACAGGGCTGGGGTATGGCTACACCTTC
-	TRBV28	-	TRBJ1-2	CASRQGYGYTF	TGTGCCAGCAGACAGGGCTATGGCTACACCTTC
-	TRBV29-1	-	TRBJ1-2	CSVEVIAEGGYTF	TGCAGCGTTGAAGTCATAGCTGAGGGAGGCTACACCTTC
-	TRBV2	-	TRBJ1-5	CASRLDRPQPQHF	TGTGCCAGCAGATTGGACAGACCACAGCCCCAGCATTTT
-	TRBV6-1	TRBD1	TRBJ2-7	CASSGYGQGTSYEQYF	TGTGCCAGCAGTGGGTACGGACAGGGTACGTCTTACGAGCAGTACTTC
once	TRBV28	-	TRBJ2-7	CASSTPDSLVEQYF	TGTGCCAGCAGTACACCGGACAGCTTGGTCGAGCAGTACTTC
-	TRBV7-3	TRBD2	TRBJ2-1	CASSLTLSLAGEYNEQFF	TGTGCCAGCAGCTTAACCCTCTCCCTAGCGGGAGAGTACAATGAGCAGTTCTTC
-	TRBV10-3	TRBD2	TRBJ2-1	CAISEWGSGSSRSYNEQFF	TGTGCCATCAGTGAGTGGGGTAGCGGGAGCTCACGCTCCTACAATGAGCAGTTCTTC
-	TRBV19	-	TRBJ2-3	CASSIGGGPTDTQYF	TGTGCCAGTAGTATTGGGGGCGGACCCACAGATACGCAGTATTTT
-	TRBV4-2	-	TRBJ2-3	CASSPSRDTGPDTQYF	TGTGCCAGCAGCCCTTCTCGGGACACTGGACCAGATACGCAGTATTTT
-	TRBV3-1/TRBV3-2	-	TRBJ2-1	CASSQAGPREQFF	TGTGCCAGCAGCCAAGCAGGCCCGCGTGAGCAGTTCTTC
once	TRBV28	-	TRBJ1-2	CASSLTGPNYGYTF	TGTGCCAGCAGTTTAACAGGGCCTAACTATGGCTACACCTTC
-	TRBV18	TRBD1	TRBJ2-7	CASSPPGQGLGQYF	TGTGCCAGCTCACCCCCGGGACAGGGGCTCGGGCAGTACTTC
-	TRBV6-6	-	TRBJ1-1	CASSYGLHAGETEAFF	TGTGCCAGCAGTTACGGTCTTCACGCAGGGGAAACTGAAGCTTTCTTT
-	TRBV10-3	-	TRBJ1-5	CAISVELGQPQHF	TGTGCCATCAGTGTGGAGCTCGGGCAGCCCCAGCATTTT
-	TRBV24-1	TRBD2	TRBJ2-2	CATSRRLAGPGELFF	TGTGCCACCAGTCGGAGACTAGCGGGTCCCGGGGAGCTGTTTTTT
-	TRBV11-1	TRBD2	TRBJ2-3	CASSLTAGGPTDTQYF	TGTGCCAGCAGCTTAACGGCGGGAGGGCCGACCGATACGCAGTATTTT
-	TRBV6-5	-	TRBJ2-4	CASSSSRANIQYF	TGTGCCAGCAGTTCCAGCAGGGCGAACATTCAGTACTTC
-	TRBV9	-	TRBJ2-1	CASSVANEQFF	TGTGCCAGCAGCGTAGCGAATGAGCAGTTCTTC
-	TRBV30	TRBD1	TRBJ1-5	CAWSDRVRQPQHF	TGTGCCTGGAGCGACAGGGTAAGGCAGCCCCAGCATTTT
-	TRBV3-1/TRBV3-2	-	TRBJ2-5	CASSPPGTLQETQYF	TGTGCCAGCAGCCCCCCCGGGACACTCCAAGAGACCCAGTACTTC
-	TRBV9	-	TRBJ2-3	CASSVVSGANTDTQYF	TGTGCCAGCAGCGTAGTGAGCGGAGCCAACACAGATACGCAGTATTTT
-	TRBV5-4	-	TRBJ2-7	CASSIGGSSYEQYF	TGTGCCAGCAGCATTGGCGGCAGCTCCTACGAGCAGTACTTC
once	TRBV25-1	-	TRBJ2-1	CASSEVRATRRNEQFF	TGTGCCAGCAGTGAAGTCAGGGCGACGCGTCGCAATGAGCAGTTCTTC
-	TRBV3-1/TRBV3-2	-	TRBJ2-5	CASSQASPQETQYF	TGTGCCAGCAGCCAAGCCAGTCCCCAAGAGACCCAGTACTTC
-	TRBV7-8	-	TRBJ1-5	CASSTEQGGFEPQHF	TGTGCCAGCAGCACAGAACAGGGAGGGTTTGAGCCCCAGCATTTT
-	TRBV28	TRBD1	TRBJ2-7	CASSLGTGEQYF	TGTGCCAGCAGTCTGGGGACAGGGGAGCAGTACTTC
-	TRBV5-1	TRBD1	TRBJ2-1	CASSLMGQPYNEQFF	TGCGCCAGCAGCTTGATGGGACAGCCATACAATGAGCAGTTCTTC
-	TRBV19	-	TRBJ2-1	CASSVNNEQFF	TGTGCCAGTAGTGTAAACAATGAGCAGTTCTTC
-	TRBV12-3/TRBV12-4	-	TRBJ1-5	CASSLSPNQPQHF	TGTGCCAGCAGTTTGTCTCCCAATCAGCCCCAGCATTTT
-	TRBV15	TRBD2	TRBJ2-1	CATSTITSGGYNEQFF	TGTGCCACCAGCACGATTACTAGCGGAGGTTACAATGAGCAGTTCTTC
-	TRBV5-1	TRBD1	TRBJ2-7	CASSFLTGGRDEQYF	TGCGCCAGCAGCTTCTTGACAGGGGGAAGGGACGAGCAGTACTTC
-	TRBV9	-	TRBJ1-3	CASSGGQSDRIYSGNTIYF	TGTGCCAGCAGCGGTGGTCAGAGTGACAGAATTTACTCTGGAAACACCATATATTTT
-	TRBV6-6	-	TRBJ2-1	CASSLVYNEQFF	TGTGCCAGCAGTCTCGTTTACAATGAGCAGTTCTTC